This record looks at one TCR beta chain sequence and its context. Which antigen it targets is not known. No quality values exist for individual bases; no much larger clone is one base distant. Including the terminal cysteine and phenylalanine, the CDR3 comprises 18 residues. The sequence is cut down to CDR3 DNA, 54 bases in frame from base 1. Via the germline V gene, CDR1 is MDHEN and CDR2 SYDVKM. V is pruned by 4 bases and J by 5 bases, leaving 16 bases of the junction without a gene match. This sample is drawn from a study of patients and donors after allogeneic stem cell transplantation (dated by TCRdb to 2019 to 2021). To prepare the library, RT-PCR was applied. These reads were obtained on a NextSeq 550. TCRdb ran its own pipeline on the public reads, namely fastp trimming at Q25 and MiXCR clone calling, and kept in-frame beta chains. Rows matching on CDR3 protein sequence are summarized as one entry with the most common DNA and genes. The sample table lists around 240,000 distinct CDR3 sequences, roughly 14% of them with a count of one. The ten largest clonotypes hold 11% of the sample.

This chain joins TRBV28 to TRBJ1-2; 10 bases in the junction line up with TRBD1. Source material: blood, either unsorted or a sorted T cell fraction (not recorded which). This clonotype was sampled from a human donor who was either an allogeneic HSCT recipient or a stem cell or donor lymphocyte infusion donor (not recorded which). It is not recorded whose cells these are; they may come from a transplant donor. The bases are TGTGCCAGCAGTTCACGGGACAGGGGAGTATCCCTTGGTTATGGCTACACCTTC. It specifies CASSSRDRGVSLGYGYTF.